The rows below give T cell receptor beta chains drawn from one sample of a study of cytomegalovirus exposure and HLA in healthy donors. Clones were read by immunoSEQ multiplex PCR, and TCRdb kept only the in-frame ones, dropping some. Here the sample spans 100,000 to 150,000 clones, roughly 80% being singletons. Material: PBMCs. These TCRs come from a woman aged 40 to 50 in good health and CMV-seronegative. Each CDR3 is given with its conserved first and last residue. The D gene is left open where the match is weak. Some rows have no size entry. The others give once, few or many, or a class for an expanded clone.

size: -
D: -
J: TRBJ1-1
V: TRBV5-6
length: 15
CDR3: CASSPIGLQNTEAFF
DNA: TGTGCCAGCAGCCCCATCGGACTCCAGAACACTGAAGCTTTCTTT

size: -
D: TRBD1
J: TRBJ2-6
V: TRBV5-1
length: 19
CDR3: CASSPSQRGLLSGANVLTF
DNA: TGCGCCAGCAGCCCGAGTCAGAGGGGGCTCCTCTCTGGGGCCAACGTCCTGACTTTC

size: -
D: -
J: TRBJ1-2
V: TRBV7-9
length: 13
CDR3: CASSPGQSYGYTF
DNA: TGTGCCAGCAGCCCCGGACAGTCCTATGGCTACACCTTC

size: -
D: TRBD2
J: TRBJ2-3
V: TRBV11-2
length: 16
CDR3: CASSLGLARSTDTQYF
DNA: TGTGCCAGCAGCTTAGGACTAGCGAGAAGCACAGATACGCAGTATTTT

size: once
D: -
J: TRBJ2-5
V: TRBV1
length: 16
CDR3: CTSSPPDVSGQETQYF
DNA: TGCACCAGCAGCCCCCCCGACGTCAGCGGGCAAGAGACCCAGTACTTC

size: -
D: -
J: TRBJ1-4
V: TRBV4-1
length: 15
CDR3: CASSQESAGNEKLFF
DNA: TGCGCCAGCAGCCAAGAATCAGCCGGGAATGAAAAACTGTTTTTT

size: -
D: -
J: TRBJ1-2
V: TRBV6-5
length: 12
CDR3: CASSDFQGPLNF
DNA: TGTGCCAGCAGTGATTTCCAGGGGCCTTTGAACTTC

size: -
D: -
J: TRBJ2-5
V: TRBV28
length: 15
CDR3: CASSSWAGRQETQYF
DNA: TGTGCCAGCAGTTCGTGGGCGGGAAGGCAAGAGACCCAGTACTTC

size: -
D: TRBD2
J: TRBJ2-2
V: TRBV5-1
length: 20
CDR3: CASSATPGLAGGPFTGELLF
DNA: TGCGCCAGCAGCGCAACTCCGGGACTAGCGGGAGGGCCGTTCACCGGGGAGCTGCTTTTT

size: -
D: -
J: TRBJ1-1
V: TRBV28
length: 15
CDR3: CASSSPGGMNTEAFF
DNA: TGTGCCAGCAGCTCCCCCGGGGGGATGAACACTGAAGCTTTCTTT

size: -
D: -
J: TRBJ1-1
V: TRBV25-1
length: 12
CDR3: CASSRGLTEAFF
DNA: TGTGCCAGCAGCAGGGGTCTCACTGAAGCTTTCTTT

size: medium-sized
D: -
J: TRBJ2-7
V: TRBV7-9
length: 13
CDR3: CASSLAGSYEQYF
DNA: TGTGCCAGCAGCTTGGCCGGGTCCTACGAGCAGTACTTC

size: -
D: -
J: TRBJ2-7
V: TRBV7-9
length: 13
CDR3: CSSSLGGGLEQYF
DNA: TGTTCCAGCAGCTTAGGTGGAGGCTTGGAGCAGTACTTC

size: -
D: -
J: TRBJ2-7
V: TRBV11-2
length: 14
CDR3: CASSLEGGGGEQYF
DNA: TGTGCCAGCAGCTTAGAAGGAGGGGGGGGCGAGCAGTACTTC

size: once
D: -
J: TRBJ2-7
V: TRBV28
length: 12
CDR3: CASSRLYHEQYF
DNA: TGTGCCAGCAGTCGTCTCTACCACGAGCAGTACTTC

size: -
D: TRBD1
J: TRBJ1-1
V: TRBV5-1
length: 14
CDR3: CASSLQGVGTEAFF
DNA: TGCGCCAGCAGCTTGCAGGGGGTGGGCACTGAAGCTTTCTTT

size: -
D: TRBD1
J: TRBJ1-2
V: TRBV18
length: 16
CDR3: CASSPRRGQGFYGYTF
DNA: TGTGCCAGCTCACCGCGTCGGGGACAGGGGTTTTATGGCTACACCTTC

size: -
D: TRBD1
J: TRBJ2-7
V: TRBV10-3
length: 15
CDR3: CAIGTGTILISEQYF
DNA: TGTGCCATCGGGACAGGGACGATATTGATTAGCGAGCAGTACTTT

size: -
D: -
J: TRBJ1-1
V: TRBV28
length: 13
CDR3: CASSPGLNTEAFF
DNA: TGTGCCAGCAGTCCAGGCCTGAACACTGAAGCTTTCTTT

size: -
D: -
J: TRBJ1-1
V: TRBV5-6
length: 14
CDR3: CASSLARGNTEAFF
DNA: TGTGCCAGCAGCTTGGCTCGGGGGAACACTGAAGCTTTCTTT

size: -
D: -
J: TRBJ1-4
V: TRBV28
length: 11
CDR3: CASSLHEKLFF
DNA: TGTGCCAGCAGCCTACATGAAAAACTGTTTTTT

size: -
D: -
J: TRBJ1-2
V: TRBV4-2
length: 11
CDR3: CASGRAPGYTF
DNA: TGTGCCAGCGGCCGGGCCCCCGGCTACACCTTC

size: -
D: TRBD2
J: TRBJ2-1
V: TRBV27
length: 15
CDR3: CASSLLAEPYNEQFF
DNA: TGTGCCAGCAGTTTACTAGCGGAACCCTACAATGAGCAGTTCTTC

size: -
D: -
J: TRBJ1-6
V: TRBV7-6
length: 16
CDR3: CASSSQAGHGNSPLHF
DNA: TGTGCCAGCAGCTCCCAAGCGGGACACGGAAATTCACCCCTCCACTTT

size: -
D: TRBD2
J: TRBJ2-1
V: TRBV28
length: 16
CDR3: CASSFLAGVSYNEQFF
DNA: TGTGCCAGCAGTTTTTTAGCGGGAGTATCCTACAATGAGCAGTTCTTC

size: -
D: -
J: TRBJ1-4
V: TRBV21-1
length: 15
CDR3: CARVPGPYHNEKLFF
DNA: TGTGCCAGGGTGCCGGGTCCGTACCATAATGAAAAACTGTTTTTT

size: -
D: TRBD2
J: TRBJ2-5
V: TRBV7-2
length: 16
CDR3: CASSVSGTSPFIAQYF
DNA: TGTGCCAGCAGCGTATCCGGGACTAGCCCCTTTATAGCCCAGTACTTC

size: -
D: TRBD2
J: TRBJ2-1
V: TRBV5-5
length: 16
CDR3: CASSLLGSGAYNEQFF
DNA: TGTGCCAGCAGCCTTTTGGGAAGCGGGGCATACAATGAGCAGTTCTTC

size: -
D: TRBD1
J: TRBJ1-3
V: TRBV7-9
length: 16
CDR3: CASSLAPGQRRNTIYF
DNA: TGTGCCAGCAGCTTAGCCCCGGGACAGCGCCGAAACACCATATATTTT

size: -
D: TRBD2
J: TRBJ2-7
V: TRBV5-1
length: 16
CDR3: CASSFLLAGGSYEQYF
DNA: TGCGCCAGCAGCTTCCTACTAGCGGGTGGTTCCTACGAGCAGTACTTC

size: -
D: -
J: TRBJ1-3
V: TRBV29-1
length: 14
CDR3: CSVDVLGGGNTIYF
DNA: TGCAGCGTGGATGTCCTGGGGGGTGGAAACACCATATATTTT

size: -
D: -
J: TRBJ2-5
V: TRBV4-1
length: 16
CDR3: CASSQDTGPYQETQYF
DNA: TGCGCCAGCAGCCAAGACACAGGCCCGTACCAAGAGACCCAGTACTTC

size: -
D: -
J: TRBJ2-6
V: TRBV6-1
length: 15
CDR3: CASAQGYSGANVLTF
DNA: TGTGCCAGCGCGCAGGGGTACTCTGGGGCCAACGTCCTGACTTTC

size: -
D: -
J: TRBJ2-7
V: TRBV7-5
length: 16
CDR3: CARSLVTGTGNYEQYF
DNA: TGTGCCAGAAGCTTAGTAACCGGGACAGGGAACTACGAGCAGTACTTC

size: few
D: TRBD2
J: TRBJ2-1
V: TRBV19
length: 14
CDR3: CASSMWLADNEQFF
DNA: TGTGCCAGTAGTATGTGGCTAGCGGACAATGAGCAGTTCTTC

size: -
D: -
J: TRBJ1-5
V: TRBV18
length: 14
CDR3: CASSPQDMRQPQHF
DNA: TGTGCCAGCTCACCCCAGGACATGCGACAGCCCCAGCATTTT

size: -
D: TRBD1
J: TRBJ2-7
V: TRBV5-4
length: 16
CDR3: CASSLPGQGALYEQYF
DNA: TGTGCCAGCAGCCTACCGGGACAGGGGGCCCTCTACGAGCAGTACTTC

size: -
D: TRBD1
J: TRBJ2-4
V: TRBV7-2
length: 14
CDR3: CASSPQTGGGIQYF
DNA: TGTGCCAGCAGCCCACAGACAGGGGGGGGCATTCAGTACTTC

size: -
D: -
J: TRBJ1-2
V: TRBV28
length: 13
CDR3: CATSLGGAYGYTF
DNA: TGTGCCACCAGCCTAGGGGGGGCCTATGGCTACACCTTC

size: -
D: -
J: TRBJ1-2
V: TRBV28
length: 14
CDR3: CASSLPRGWYGYTF
DNA: TGTGCCAGCAGTCTTCCCAGGGGTTGGTATGGCTACACCTTC

size: -
D: -
J: TRBJ1-4
V: TRBV18
length: 14
CDR3: CASSPGGFYEKLFF
DNA: TGTGCCAGCTCACCAGGAGGTTTCTATGAAAAACTGTTTTTT